A selection of T cell receptor beta chains follows, all from one sample in a study of T cell responses to AZD1222 COVID-19 vaccine. Method: immunoSEQ multiplex PCR; TCRdb's copy keeps in-frame clones and lacks some. The table records 100,000 to 150,000 clones, around 90% of them present only once. This material consisted of peripheral blood, taken on day 0 of AZD1222 vaccination. Receptor source: an adult in good health. CDR3s include the opening cysteine and the closing phenylalanine or tryptophan. Fields, in order: clone size, J gene, V gene, D gene, CDR3 DNA, CDR3 protein. D genes are given only for firm matches. Where a row states a size, it is once, few, many or the class of an expanded clone; other rows omit it.

clone_size: few
j_call: TRBJ1-2
v_call: TRBV15
d_call: TRBD1
cdr3_nt: TGTGCCACCAGCGCCAGACAGGGGGCGGGTGTAGGAGGCTACACCTTC
cdr3_aa: CATSARQGAGVGGYTF

clone_size: .
j_call: TRBJ2-7
v_call: TRBV7-8
d_call: .
cdr3_nt: TGTGCCAGCAGCTTAGCGAGGACAGCACCCTACGAGCAGTACTTC
cdr3_aa: CASSLARTAPYEQYF

clone_size: .
j_call: TRBJ1-2
v_call: TRBV18
d_call: TRBD1
cdr3_nt: TGTGCCAGCTCACCCCAGACAGGGGATGTTTACACCTTC
cdr3_aa: CASSPQTGDVYTF

clone_size: once
j_call: TRBJ1-2
v_call: TRBV19
d_call: .
cdr3_nt: TGTGCCAGTAGGGCTCCTGTGGGGTTGGATGGCTACACCTTC
cdr3_aa: CASRAPVGLDGYTF

clone_size: once
j_call: TRBJ2-7
v_call: TRBV15
d_call: .
cdr3_nt: TGTGCCACCAGCAGTCCCCCCGGGGGAGAGCAGTACTTC
cdr3_aa: CATSSPPGGEQYF

clone_size: .
j_call: TRBJ2-1
v_call: TRBV19
d_call: .
cdr3_nt: TGTGCCAGTACGGATCCGGGCTCCTACAATGAGCAGTTCTTC
cdr3_aa: CASTDPGSYNEQFF

clone_size: .
j_call: TRBJ1-6
v_call: TRBV27
d_call: TRBD1
cdr3_nt: TGTGCCATTAGACAGGGGCCTAATTCACCCCTCCACTTT
cdr3_aa: CAIRQGPNSPLHF

clone_size: .
j_call: TRBJ1-5
v_call: TRBV24-1
d_call: .
cdr3_nt: TGTGCCACCAGTGATTCAAATCAGCCCCAGCATTTT
cdr3_aa: CATSDSNQPQHF

clone_size: .
j_call: TRBJ1-1
v_call: TRBV3-1/TRBV3-2
d_call: .
cdr3_nt: TGTGCCAGCAGTTCGACTTCTTACACTGAAGCTTTCTTT
cdr3_aa: CASSSTSYTEAFF

clone_size: .
j_call: TRBJ2-1
v_call: TRBV2
d_call: TRBD2
cdr3_nt: TGTGCCAGCAGCCCTGGGGGCGGGGGGAATGGTGAGCAGTTCTTC
cdr3_aa: CASSPGGGGNGEQFF

clone_size: .
j_call: TRBJ2-1
v_call: TRBV25-1
d_call: .
cdr3_nt: TGTGCCAGCAGTGGGTCCGCGGGTGATGAGCAGTTCTTC
cdr3_aa: CASSGSAGDEQFF

clone_size: .
j_call: TRBJ2-2
v_call: TRBV7-8
d_call: .
cdr3_nt: TGTGCCAGCAGCTTAGGACGTCGACCACAGAACGGGGAGCTGTTTTTT
cdr3_aa: CASSLGRRPQNGELFF

clone_size: .
j_call: TRBJ1-4
v_call: TRBV28
d_call: .
cdr3_nt: TGTGCCAGCAGTTTAGGACCCGGACGGCGGGGGACGGTGAAACTGTTTTTT
cdr3_aa: CASSLGPGRRGTVKLFF

clone_size: .
j_call: TRBJ2-7
v_call: TRBV3-1/TRBV3-2
d_call: .
cdr3_nt: TGTGCCAGCAGCCCCGGGACAATCTACGAGCAGTACTTC
cdr3_aa: CASSPGTIYEQYF

clone_size: .
j_call: TRBJ2-7
v_call: TRBV7-2
d_call: .
cdr3_nt: TGTGCCAGCAGCCTAACTAGGGCACTACTCTACGAGCAGTACTTC
cdr3_aa: CASSLTRALLYEQYF

clone_size: .
j_call: TRBJ2-7
v_call: TRBV19
d_call: .
cdr3_nt: TGTGCCAGTAGTCCGACTTTCTCCTACGAGCAGTACTTC
cdr3_aa: CASSPTFSYEQYF

clone_size: few
j_call: TRBJ1-1
v_call: TRBV11-1
d_call: TRBD1
cdr3_nt: TGTGCCAGCAGCTCCGACAGGGGGGGATACACTGAAGCTTTCTTT
cdr3_aa: CASSSDRGGYTEAFF

clone_size: once
j_call: TRBJ1-5
v_call: TRBV28
d_call: .
cdr3_nt: TGTGCCAGCAGTTTAGGCACGGGAGATAAGCCCCAGCATTTT
cdr3_aa: CASSLGTGDKPQHF

clone_size: .
j_call: TRBJ1-1
v_call: TRBV6-6
d_call: .
cdr3_nt: TGTGCCAGCATGACAGGCTATGAAGCTTTCTTT
cdr3_aa: CASMTGYEAFF

clone_size: .
j_call: TRBJ1-4
v_call: TRBV4-3
d_call: TRBD1
cdr3_nt: TGCGCCAGCAGCTTAGGACAGGGCGGTGGGGTGTTTTTT
cdr3_aa: CASSLGQGGGVFF

clone_size: .
j_call: TRBJ1-5
v_call: TRBV6-1
d_call: TRBD1
cdr3_nt: TGTGCCAGCAGTGAGGGACAGCGAAATCAGCCCCAGCATTTT
cdr3_aa: CASSEGQRNQPQHF

clone_size: few
j_call: TRBJ2-7
v_call: TRBV2
d_call: .
cdr3_nt: TGTGCCAGCAGTGAAGGAGGCCAGTGGAAGTACTTC
cdr3_aa: CASSEGGQWKYF

clone_size: .
j_call: TRBJ1-1
v_call: TRBV7-2
d_call: .
cdr3_nt: TGTGCCAGCAGTTCTCGACAACCCTGGATGAACACTGAAGCTTTCTTT
cdr3_aa: CASSSRQPWMNTEAFF

clone_size: .
j_call: TRBJ2-7
v_call: TRBV19
d_call: TRBD2
cdr3_nt: TGTGCCAGTAGTATAGCTTTGACTAGCGGACCCTACGAGCAGTACTTC
cdr3_aa: CASSIALTSGPYEQYF

clone_size: .
j_call: TRBJ1-6
v_call: TRBV5-1
d_call: .
cdr3_nt: TGCGCCAGCAGCTTGGATGGGCAGGTTAATTCACCCCTCCACTTT
cdr3_aa: CASSLDGQVNSPLHF

clone_size: .
j_call: TRBJ2-2
v_call: TRBV28
d_call: TRBD1
cdr3_nt: TGTGCCAGCAGACGACAGGGGGCGAACACCGGGGAGCTGTTTTTT
cdr3_aa: CASRRQGANTGELFF

clone_size: .
j_call: TRBJ2-2
v_call: TRBV5-1
d_call: .
cdr3_nt: TGCGCCAGCAGCTTGGCTCAGGGTGGGACCGGGGAGCTGTTTTTT
cdr3_aa: CASSLAQGGTGELFF

clone_size: .
j_call: TRBJ2-5
v_call: TRBV30
d_call: .
cdr3_nt: TGTGCCTGGAGTCCCGGGGAGACCCAGTACTTC
cdr3_aa: CAWSPGETQYF

clone_size: .
j_call: TRBJ1-2
v_call: TRBV24-1
d_call: .
cdr3_nt: TGTGCCACCAGTGATCCCGAGGCGGCAGGTGGTTTCGGCTACACCTTC
cdr3_aa: CATSDPEAAGGFGYTF

clone_size: .
j_call: TRBJ1-1
v_call: TRBV29-1
d_call: .
cdr3_nt: TGCAGCGTCGCGGGGGGTAACACTGAAGCTTTCTTT
cdr3_aa: CSVAGGNTEAFF

clone_size: .
j_call: TRBJ1-1
v_call: TRBV9
d_call: .
cdr3_nt: TGTGCCAGCAGCGCACCCCGTGGCACTGAAGCTTTCTTT
cdr3_aa: CASSAPRGTEAFF

clone_size: .
j_call: TRBJ1-5
v_call: TRBV5-1
d_call: .
cdr3_nt: TGCGCCAGCAGCTTGGAGCCCAATCAGCCCCAGCATTTT
cdr3_aa: CASSLEPNQPQHF

clone_size: .
j_call: TRBJ1-4
v_call: TRBV7-9
d_call: .
cdr3_nt: TGTGCCAGCAGCCGCGACGAGGAAAAACTGTTTTTT
cdr3_aa: CASSRDEEKLFF

clone_size: few
j_call: TRBJ1-2
v_call: TRBV5-1
d_call: .
cdr3_nt: TGCGCCAGCAGCCCTGCAGAGGTTGATAATGGCTACACCTTC
cdr3_aa: CASSPAEVDNGYTF